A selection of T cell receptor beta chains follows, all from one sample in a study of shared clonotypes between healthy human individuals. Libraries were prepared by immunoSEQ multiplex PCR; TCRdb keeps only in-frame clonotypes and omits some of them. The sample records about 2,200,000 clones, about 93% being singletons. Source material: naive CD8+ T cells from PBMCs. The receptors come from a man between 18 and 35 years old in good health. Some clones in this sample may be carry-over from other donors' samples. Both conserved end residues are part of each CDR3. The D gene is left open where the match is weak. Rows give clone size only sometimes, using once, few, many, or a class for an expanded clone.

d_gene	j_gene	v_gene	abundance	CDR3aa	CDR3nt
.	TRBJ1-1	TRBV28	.	CASSPAGRAEAFF	TGTGCCAGCAGCCCCGCGGGCAGGGCTGAAGCTTTCTTT
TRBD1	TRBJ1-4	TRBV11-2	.	CASSPRQGLANEKLFF	TGTGCCAGCAGCCCGAGACAGGGACTGGCTAATGAAAAACTGTTTTTT
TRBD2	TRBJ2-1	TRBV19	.	CASRPTVLAGSSYNEQFF	TGTGCCAGTAGGCCCACCGTACTAGCGGGGAGCTCCTACAATGAGCAGTTCTTC
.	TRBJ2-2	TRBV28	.	CASSFFSRTGELFF	TGTGCCAGCAGTTTTTTTTCCAGGACCGGGGAGCTGTTTTTT
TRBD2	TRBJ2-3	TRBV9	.	CASSASLATATDTQYF	TGTGCCAGCAGCGCCTCACTAGCGACCGCCACAGATACGCAGTATTTT
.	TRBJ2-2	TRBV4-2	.	CASVQDPGPAGELFF	TGTGCCAGCGTCCAAGATCCGGGGCCAGCCGGGGAGCTGTTTTTT
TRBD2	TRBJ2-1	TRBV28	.	CASSLRSAGVPNNEQFF	TGTGCCAGCAGTCTAAGGAGCGCGGGAGTCCCCAACAATGAGCAGTTCTTC
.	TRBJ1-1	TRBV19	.	CASSIDLEDTEAFF	TGTGCCAGTAGTATCGATCTGGAGGACACTGAAGCTTTCTTT
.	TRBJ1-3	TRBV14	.	CASSQETGNTIYF	TGTGCCAGCAGCCAAGAAACCGGAAACACCATATATTTT
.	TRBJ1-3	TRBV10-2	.	CASMDRPGAYGNTIYF	TGCGCCAGCATGGACCGCCCCGGGGCGTATGGAAACACCATATATTTT
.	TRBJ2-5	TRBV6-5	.	CASSPDNQETQYF	TGTGCCAGCAGCCCTGACAATCAAGAGACCCAGTACTTC
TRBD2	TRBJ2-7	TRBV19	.	CASASGTRSSYEQYF	TGTGCCAGTGCTTCCGGGACTAGAAGCTCCTACGAGCAGTACTTC
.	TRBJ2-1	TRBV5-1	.	CASSLEGDNEQFF	TGCGCCAGCAGCTTGGAAGGGGACAATGAGCAGTTCTTC
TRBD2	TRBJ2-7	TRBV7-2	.	CASSFGPRVAGASSYEQYF	TGTGCCAGCAGCTTTGGCCCCCGGGTAGCGGGAGCCAGCTCCTACGAGCAGTACTTC
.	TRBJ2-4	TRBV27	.	CASGQKNIQYF	TGTGCCAGCGGCCAGAAAAACATTCAGTACTTC
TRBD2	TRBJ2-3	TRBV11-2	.	CASSTPTSERPDTQYF	TGTGCCAGCAGCACCCCGACTAGCGAAAGACCAGATACGCAGTATTTT
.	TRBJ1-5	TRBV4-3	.	CASSHSQEPSQPQHF	TGCGCCAGCAGCCATTCCCAGGAACCCTCTCAGCCCCAGCATTTT
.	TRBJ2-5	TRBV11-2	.	CASSLTPHSEGTQYF	TGTGCCAGCAGCCTCACACCTCATTCCGAAGGGACCCAGTACTTC
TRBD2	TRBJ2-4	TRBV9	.	CASSVGGGAKNIQYF	TGTGCCAGCAGCGTAGGCGGGGGGGCCAAAAACATTCAGTACTTC
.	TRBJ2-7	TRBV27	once	CASSLSSGTVSYEQYF	TGTGCCAGCAGTTTATCGTCCGGGACGGTTTCCTACGAGCAGTACTTC
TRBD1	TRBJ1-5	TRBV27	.	CASSPTGDNQPQHF	TGTGCCAGCAGTCCTACAGGGGACAATCAGCCCCAGCATTTT
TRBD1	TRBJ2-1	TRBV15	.	CATSVLNDRGLGNEQFF	TGTGCCACCAGCGTACTGAATGACAGGGGTCTAGGGAATGAGCAGTTCTTC
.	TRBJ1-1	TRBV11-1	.	CASSILDGNTEAFF	TGTGCCAGCAGCATCTTGGACGGCAACACTGAAGCTTTCTTT
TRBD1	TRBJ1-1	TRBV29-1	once	CSVDVGQGVFTEAFF	TGCAGCGTTGATGTGGGACAGGGAGTGTTCACTGAAGCTTTCTTT
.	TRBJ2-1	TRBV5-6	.	CASSLVRANEQFF	TGTGCCAGCAGCTTGGTCAGGGCGAATGAGCAGTTCTTC
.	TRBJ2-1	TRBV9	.	CASSERGNEQFF	TGTGCCAGCAGCGAACGGGGGAATGAGCAGTTCTTC
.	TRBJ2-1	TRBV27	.	CASSFLERLSSYNEQFF	TGTGCCAGCAGTTTTTTGGAGCGACTGAGCTCCTACAATGAGCAGTTCTTC
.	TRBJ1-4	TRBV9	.	CASSVAGLNNEKLFF	TGTGCCAGCAGCGTCGCGGGACTGAATAATGAAAAACTGTTTTTT
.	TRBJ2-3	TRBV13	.	CASSYQSYSLTDTQYF	TGTGCCAGCAGCTATCAAAGTTACAGCCTCACAGATACGCAGTATTTT
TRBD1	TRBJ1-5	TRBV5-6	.	CASSGAGTGGAGQPQHF	TGTGCCAGCAGCGGGGCAGGGACAGGGGGCGCAGGGCAGCCCCAGCATTTT
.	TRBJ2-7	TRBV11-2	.	CASSLQAESYEQYF	TGTGCCAGCAGCCTTCAAGCGGAATCCTACGAGCAGTACTTC
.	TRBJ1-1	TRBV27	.	CASSWGGLHTEAFF	TGTGCCAGCAGTTGGGGGGGGCTGCACACTGAAGCTTTCTTT
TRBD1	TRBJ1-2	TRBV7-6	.	CASSLGQGHGYTF	TGTGCCAGCAGCTTGGGACAGGGACATGGCTACACCTTC
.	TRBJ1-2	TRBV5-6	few	CASGEGPGHYGYTF	TGTGCCAGCGGGGAAGGCCCCGGGCACTATGGCTACACCTTC
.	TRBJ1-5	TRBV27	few	CASSDRDSNQPQHF	TGTGCCAGCAGTGACCGGGACAGCAATCAGCCCCAGCATTTT
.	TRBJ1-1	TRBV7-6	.	CASSLGVGRSDPEAFF	TGTGCCAGCAGCTTAGGTGTTGGCAGGTCCGACCCTGAAGCTTTCTTT